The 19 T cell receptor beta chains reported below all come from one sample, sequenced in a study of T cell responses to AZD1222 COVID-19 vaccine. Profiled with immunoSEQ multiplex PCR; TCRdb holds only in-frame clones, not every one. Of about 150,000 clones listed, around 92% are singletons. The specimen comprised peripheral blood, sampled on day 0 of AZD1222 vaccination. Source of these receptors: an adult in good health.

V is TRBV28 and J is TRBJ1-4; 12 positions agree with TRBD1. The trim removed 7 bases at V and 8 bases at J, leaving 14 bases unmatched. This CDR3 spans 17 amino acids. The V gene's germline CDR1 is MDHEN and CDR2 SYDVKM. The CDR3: CASTREGQGAYWEKLFF. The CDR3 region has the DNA TGTGCCAGCACCAGGGAGGGACAGGGGGCTTATTGGGAAAAACTGTTTTTT.

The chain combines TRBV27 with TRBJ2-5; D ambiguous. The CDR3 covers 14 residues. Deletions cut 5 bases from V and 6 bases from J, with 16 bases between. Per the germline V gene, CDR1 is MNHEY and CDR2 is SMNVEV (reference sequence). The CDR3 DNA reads TGTGCCAGCAGTCCTGAATGGCCGGTCCAGACCCAGTACTTC. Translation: CASSPEWPVQTQYF.

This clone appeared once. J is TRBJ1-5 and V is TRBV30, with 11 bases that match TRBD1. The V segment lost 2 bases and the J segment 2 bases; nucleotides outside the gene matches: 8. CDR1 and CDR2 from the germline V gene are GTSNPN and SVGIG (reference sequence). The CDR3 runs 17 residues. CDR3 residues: CAWSPQDRGLGNQPQHF. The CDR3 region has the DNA TGTGCCTGGAGTCCACAGGACAGGGGGCTTGGCAATCAGCCCCAGCATTTT.

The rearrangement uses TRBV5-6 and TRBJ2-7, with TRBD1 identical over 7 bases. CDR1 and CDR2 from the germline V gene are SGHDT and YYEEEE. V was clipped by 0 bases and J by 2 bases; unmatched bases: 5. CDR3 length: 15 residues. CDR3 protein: CASSLGTGTAYEQYF. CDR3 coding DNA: TGTGCCAGCAGCTTGGGGACAGGTACCGCCTACGAGCAGTACTTC.

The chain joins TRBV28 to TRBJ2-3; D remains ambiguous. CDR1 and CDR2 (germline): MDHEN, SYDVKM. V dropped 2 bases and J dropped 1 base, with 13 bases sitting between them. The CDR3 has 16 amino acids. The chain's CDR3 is CASSLALGMGTDTQYF. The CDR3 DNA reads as TGTGCCAGCAGTTTAGCCCTTGGTATGGGCACAGATACGCAGTATTTT.

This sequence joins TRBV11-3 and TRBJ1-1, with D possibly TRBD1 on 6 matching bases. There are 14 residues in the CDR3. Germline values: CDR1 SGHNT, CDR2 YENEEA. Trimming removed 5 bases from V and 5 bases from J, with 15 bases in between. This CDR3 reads CASSPSGAGTEAFF. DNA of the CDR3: TGTGCCAGCAGCCCCTCGGGGGCAGGGACTGAAGCTTTCTTT.

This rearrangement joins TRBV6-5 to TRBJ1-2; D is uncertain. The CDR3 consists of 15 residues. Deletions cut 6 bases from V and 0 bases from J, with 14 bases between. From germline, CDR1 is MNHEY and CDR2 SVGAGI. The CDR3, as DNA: TGTGCCAGCAGCCCCGGGCGGCCGACTAACTATGGCTACACCTTC. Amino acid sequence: CASSPGRPTNYGYTF.

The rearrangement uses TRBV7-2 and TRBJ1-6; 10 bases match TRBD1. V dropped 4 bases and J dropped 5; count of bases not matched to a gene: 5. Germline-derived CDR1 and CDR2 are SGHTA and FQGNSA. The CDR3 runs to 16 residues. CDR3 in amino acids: CASSYPGTGDNSPLHF. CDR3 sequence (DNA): TGTGCCAGCAGCTACCCCGGGACAGGGGATAATTCACCCCTCCACTTT.

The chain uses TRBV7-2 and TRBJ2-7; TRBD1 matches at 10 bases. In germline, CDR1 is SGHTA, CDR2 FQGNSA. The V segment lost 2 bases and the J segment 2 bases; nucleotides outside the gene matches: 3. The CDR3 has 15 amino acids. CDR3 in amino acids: CASSLSGTGAYEQYF. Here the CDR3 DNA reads TGTGCCAGCAGCTTATCCGGGACAGGGGCCTACGAGCAGTACTTC.

For the CDR3, the DNA is TGTGCCAGCAGCGTAGATTCGGGGGACATCCGCACTGAAGCTTTCTTT. As protein: CASSVDSGDIRTEAFF. J is TRBJ1-1 and V is TRBV9, with D perhaps TRBD1 (6 bases). The CDR3 is made up of 16 amino acids. Germline-derived CDR1 and CDR2 are SGDLS and YYNGEE. V was shortened by 0 bases and J by 4 bases, with 16 bases between the two germline ends.

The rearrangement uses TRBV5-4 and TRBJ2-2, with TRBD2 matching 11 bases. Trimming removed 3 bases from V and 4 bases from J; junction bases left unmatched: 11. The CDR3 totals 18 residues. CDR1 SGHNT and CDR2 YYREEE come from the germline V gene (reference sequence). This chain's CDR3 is CASSSPLAGDALTGELFF. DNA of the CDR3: TGTGCCAGCAGCTCCCCACTAGCGGGAGATGCCCTCACCGGGGAGCTGTTTTTT.

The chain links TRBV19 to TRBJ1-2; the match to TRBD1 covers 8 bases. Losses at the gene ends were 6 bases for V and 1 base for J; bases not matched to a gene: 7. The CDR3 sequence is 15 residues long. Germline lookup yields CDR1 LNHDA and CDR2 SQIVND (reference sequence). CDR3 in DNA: TGTGCCAGTAGACCACAGGGGGTGAATAACTATGGCTACACCTTC. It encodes CASRPQGVNNYGYTF.

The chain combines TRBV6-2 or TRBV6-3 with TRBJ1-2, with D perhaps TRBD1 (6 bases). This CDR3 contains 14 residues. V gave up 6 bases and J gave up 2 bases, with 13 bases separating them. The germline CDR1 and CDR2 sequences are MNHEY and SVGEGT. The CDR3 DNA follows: TGTGCCAGCAGCCGGGACACCTCCAACTATGGCTACACCTTC. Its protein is CASSRDTSNYGYTF.

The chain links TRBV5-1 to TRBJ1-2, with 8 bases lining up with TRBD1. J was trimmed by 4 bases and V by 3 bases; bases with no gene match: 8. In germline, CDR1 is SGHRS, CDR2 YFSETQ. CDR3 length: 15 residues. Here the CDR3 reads CASSSGQGSGYGYTF. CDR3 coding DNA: TGCGCCAGCAGCTCAGGACAGGGTTCGGGCTATGGCTACACCTTC.

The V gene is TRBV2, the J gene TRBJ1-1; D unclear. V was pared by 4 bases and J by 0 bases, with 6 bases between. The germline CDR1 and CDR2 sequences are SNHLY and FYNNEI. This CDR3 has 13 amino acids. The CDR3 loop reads CASSGYMNTEAFF. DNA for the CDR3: TGTGCCAGCAGTGGATACATGAACACTGAAGCTTTCTTT.

CDR3 amino acids: CSVEGSDTGELFF. The DNA of the CDR3 is TGCAGCGTTGAGGGCTCGGACACCGGGGAGCTGTTTTTT. This chain connects TRBV29-1 to TRBJ2-2; D unresolved. CDR3 length equals 13 residues. V lost 3 bases and J lost 3, with 8 bases in between. Per the germline V gene, CDR1 is SQVTM and CDR2 is ANQGSEA.

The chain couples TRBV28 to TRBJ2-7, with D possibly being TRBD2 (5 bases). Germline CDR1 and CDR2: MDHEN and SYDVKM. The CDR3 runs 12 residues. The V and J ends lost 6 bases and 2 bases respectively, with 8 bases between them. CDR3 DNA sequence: TGTGCCAGCAGAGGGAGCGCCTACGAGCAGTACTTC. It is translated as CASRGSAYEQYF. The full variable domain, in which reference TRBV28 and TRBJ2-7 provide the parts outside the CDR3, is DVKVTQSSRYLVKRTGEKVFLECVQDMDHENMFWYRQDPGLGLRLIYFSYDVKMKEKGDIPEGYSVSREKKERFSLILESASTNQTSMYLCASRGSAYEQYFGPGTRLTVT.

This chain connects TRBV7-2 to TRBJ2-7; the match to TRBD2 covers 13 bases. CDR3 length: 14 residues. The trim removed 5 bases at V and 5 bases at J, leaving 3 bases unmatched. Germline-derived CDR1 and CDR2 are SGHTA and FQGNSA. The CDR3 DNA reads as TGTGCCAGCAGCCTCACTAGCGGGAGGGACGAGCAGTACTTC. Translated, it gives CASSLTSGRDEQYF.

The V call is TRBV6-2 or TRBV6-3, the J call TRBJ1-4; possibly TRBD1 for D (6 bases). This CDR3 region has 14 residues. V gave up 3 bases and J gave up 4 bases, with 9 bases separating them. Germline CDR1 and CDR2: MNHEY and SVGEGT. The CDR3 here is CASSYGQLNEKLFF. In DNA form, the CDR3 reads TGTGCCAGCAGTTATGGACAGCTTAATGAAAAACTGTTTTTT.